The present entry profiles one TCR beta chain with its context. What this receptor recognizes is not known. No base qualities exist here, and no much larger clone lies one base off it. The immunoSEQ Assay, a bias-controlled multiplex PCR, was used to amplify TCRbeta CDR3 regions from genomic DNA. The authors processed their data as follows. The number of nucleated cells in each sample was estimated by amplification of reference gene primers within the assay. Sequence reads were collapsed and filtered to measure the absolute abundance of every unique TCRbeta CDR3 rearrangement. Productive Simpson clonality was computed per sample as the square root of Simpson's diversity index over productive rearrangements. TCRdb took this table from immuneACCESS and kept in-frame rearrangements with V and J called. Such tables lack part of the clones; where checked against another copy, unresolved V genes explain under half of the gap, and the rest is unexplained. V, J and clone size reflect that table, while D and trimming were determined from the DNA. The sample table holds about 220,000 clones, of which 88% were seen once. The ten largest account for around 2.7% of the sample.

The data are from a study of blood T cell repertoires in COVID-19 (dated by TCRdb to 2020 to 2022). Turning to the overall study: Collaborator samples came from the United States, Italy and Spain and covered acute and convalescent phases of COVID-19. The prospective study material was composed of cDNA or gDNA derived from T cells, B-cell-depleted T cells, or PBMCs. Subjects who had been exposed to COVID-19, were actively infected with it, or had recovered from it provided the deeply sampled blood TCRbeta repertoires that made up the dataset. A freely available public database, intended as a resource for researchers studying the immune response to SARS-CoV-2, is where the repertoires were released. Samples came from the ongoing ImmuneRACE study (first 160 participants) plus 1,254 subjects from 6 global collaborators. Nearly every sample came with metadata listing a de-identified subject ID, COVID-19 status, age in years and sex. Where available, HLA class I and class II types were obtained from metadata supplied by the sample provider rather than from assay-based typing.

General conclusions and limits of the study: Clinical and demographic metadata were provided uncurated, with the amount varying by source and participant.

Participants in the prospective study were enrolled through a virtual design, were aged roughly 18 to 100 years, and lived in 20 to 30 United States geographic areas. To assign participants to cohorts, the prospective study relied on clinical history that participants themselves reported in a screening survey and a study questionnaire. ImmuneRACE Cohort 3 recovered participants were defined by two consecutive negative NP/OP PCR tests, healthcare professional clearance, or symptom resolution. Mobile phlebotomists in the prospective study collected whole blood, serum and a nasopharyngeal or oropharyngeal swab from every participant. Participants in the prospective study had the option to provide additional blood draws and questionnaires over a roughly two-month period. Before DNA extraction, prospective study blood samples were shipped either frozen or at room temperature. From the germline V gene (reference sequence), CDR1 is MNHEY and CDR2 is SMNVEV. V is trimmed back by 6 bases and J by 3 bases, and the junction contains 6 bases that no gene match accounts for. The CDR3, from cysteine to phenylalanine, totals 14 residues. This entry keeps only the CDR3 DNA: 42 bases, framed from base 1.

This chain is built from TRBV27 and TRBJ2-7; 9 nucleotides in the junction match TRBD2. The sequence was obtained from a woman in her 30s who had recovered from COVID-19. Specimen: PBMCs or T cells enriched from blood (not recorded which). Here the CDR3 is given as CASRGSGGHYEQYF. The nucleotides read TGTGCCAGCAGGGGTAGCGGGGGACACTACGAGCAGTACTTC.